This is a list of T cell receptor beta chains from one sample in a study. A single record per CDR3 protein comes from TCRdb applying MiXCR to the 5' RACE reads. This sample has tens of thousands of distinct CDR3 sequences, with roughly 28% found just once. The sequenced sample consisted of tumor-infiltrating Tregs sorted from the breast tumor. The receptors were sampled from a female donor with breast cancer. Both conserved end residues are part of each CDR3. The D gene is left open where the match is weak. Size tells how often a clone was seen (once, few, many) or the class of an expanded clone, and some rows leave it out.

TRBD1 TRBJ2-1 many TRBV9 TGTGCCAGCAGCGAACAGGACAGGCTCTTAGAGCAGTTCTTC CASSEQDRLLEQFF
NA TRBJ1-6 NA TRBV7-6 TGTGCCAGCAGCCCCCGGACAGAACCTAATTCACCCCTCCACTTT CASSPRTEPNSPLHF
NA TRBJ2-7 few TRBV25-1 TGTGCCAGCAGTGACGGTTTCTACGAGCAGTACTTC CASSDGFYEQYF
NA TRBJ2-3 NA TRBV10-1 TGCGCCAGCAGACCTTCGGGCGTACCCACAGATACGCAGTATTTT CASRPSGVPTDTQYF
TRBD2 TRBJ2-1 few TRBV7-2 TGTGCCAGCAGCCCCGGCGGGAGGAAGTACAATGAGCAGTTCTTC CASSPGGRKYNEQFF
TRBD1 TRBJ2-7 NA TRBV5-1 TGCGCCAGCAGCCCTGGACAGGTTTCCTACGAGCAGTACTTC CASSPGQVSYEQYF
NA TRBJ2-1 many TRBV21-1 TGTGCCAGCAGGGGGACGACTTACCCTTACACCTTGTACAATGAGCAGTTCTTC CASRGTTYPYTLYNEQFF
NA TRBJ1-1 NA TRBV28 TGTGCCAGCAGTTTTCGAGGCAGGGGTGACACTGAAGCTTTCTTT CASSFRGRGDTEAFF
TRBD2 TRBJ2-7 few TRBV7-8 TGTGCCAGCAGGCCAAGCGGGGGGAGCTCCTACGAGCAGTACTTC CASRPSGGSSYEQYF
NA TRBJ2-1 NA TRBV4-3 TGCGCCAGCAGCCAAGGGAATGAGCAGTTCTTC CASSQGNEQFF
TRBD2 TRBJ2-1 few TRBV5-4 TGTGCCAGCAGCTTGGATCTAGCGGGGTCCTACAATGAGCAGTTCTTC CASSLDLAGSYNEQFF
NA TRBJ2-7 NA TRBV6-5 TGTGCCAGCAGCCACGGGGAGAGCTCCTACGAGCAGTACTTC CASSHGESSYEQYF
TRBD1 TRBJ2-1 few TRBV4-1 TGCGCCAGCAGCCAGCTCGAGGGACAGTGGAATGAGCAGTTCTTC CASSQLEGQWNEQFF
TRBD2 TRBJ2-1 NA TRBV4-2 TGTGCCAGCAGCCCAATCGGGACTAGCGGGGGAAGCTCCTACAATGAGCAGTTCTTC CASSPIGTSGGSSYNEQFF
TRBD1 TRBJ1-6 few TRBV14 TGTGCCAGCAGCCCATACAGGACAGGCCTCTATAATTCACCCCTCCACTTT CASSPYRTGLYNSPLHF
NA TRBJ2-1 many TRBV29-1 TGCAGCGTTGAAGAGGCGAGGGGTGAGCAGTTCTTC CSVEEARGEQFF
NA TRBJ1-3 medium-sized TRBV7-9 TGTGCCAGCAGCTCGTCGGGAGCAGGAAACACCATATATTTT CASSSSGAGNTIYF
NA TRBJ1-1 few TRBV4-2 TGTGCCAGCAGCCAAGAATTGGGCGGGAACACTGAAGCTTTCTTT CASSQELGGNTEAFF
NA TRBJ1-3 NA TRBV5-6 TGTGCCAGCGGCTTGTTGAGAGCTAGAACTGGAAACACCATATATTTT CASGLLRARTGNTIYF
NA TRBJ1-1 NA TRBV27 TGTGCCAGCAGTTTTTCTCGGACAGCCGGGAAGGTGGCTTTCTTT CASSFSRTAGKVAFF
NA TRBJ2-6 NA TRBV20-1 TGCAGTGCTACACAGCTCTCTGGGGCCAACGTCCTGACTTTC CSATQLSGANVLTF
TRBD2 TRBJ2-5 medium-sized TRBV7-6 TGTGCCAGCAGCTCCGGACTAGCGGGAGGGCCGTGGGAGACCCAGTACTTC CASSSGLAGGPWETQYF
NA TRBJ2-6 NA TRBV5-1 TGCGCCAGCAGCTATGACAGATTCTCTAGGGCCAACGTCCTGACTTTC CASSYDRFSRANVLTF
TRBD1 TRBJ1-1 few TRBV4-1 TGCGCCAGCAGCCGTACAAGACAGGGCTGGAACACTGAAGCTTTCTTT CASSRTRQGWNTEAFF
TRBD2 TRBJ2-1 NA TRBV7-2 TGTGCCAGCAGCTCCGGGACTAGCGGTCGCTCCTACAATGAGCAGTTCTTC CASSSGTSGRSYNEQFF